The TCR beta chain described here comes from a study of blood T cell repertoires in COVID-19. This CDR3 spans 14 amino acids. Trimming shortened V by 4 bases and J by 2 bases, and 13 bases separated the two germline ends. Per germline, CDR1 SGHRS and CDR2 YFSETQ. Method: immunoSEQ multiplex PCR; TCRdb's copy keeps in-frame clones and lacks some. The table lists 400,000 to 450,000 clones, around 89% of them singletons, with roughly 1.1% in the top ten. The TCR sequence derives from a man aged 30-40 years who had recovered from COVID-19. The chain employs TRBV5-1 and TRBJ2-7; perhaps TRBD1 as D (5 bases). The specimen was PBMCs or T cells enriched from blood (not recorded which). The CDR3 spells CASSDSTFTYEQYF. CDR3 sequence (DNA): TGCGCCAGCAGCGACAGTACCTTCACCTACGAGCAGTACTTC.